This note documents a single T cell receptor beta chain sequence. Data came from immunoSEQ multiplex PCR; TCRdb stores just in-frame clones and leaves some out. The table shows some 100,000 clones, with 91% occurring only once. The data stem from a study of blood T cell repertoires in COVID-19. On the study more broadly: The analysed material was cDNA or gDNA that came from T cells, B-cell-depleted T cells, or PBMCs.

Trimming left V 9 bases short and J 0 bases short, with 5 bases between. The CDR3 totals 12 residues. Germline CDR1 KGHDR, CDR2 SFDVKD. The rearrangement uses TRBV24-1 and TRBJ1-3; no clear D gene. The sequence was obtained from a middle-aged man with acute or convalescent COVID-19. Sequences were obtained from peripheral blood. The CDR3 region is CATGDSGNTIYF. The DNA of the CDR3 is TGTGCCACCGGAGACTCTGGAAACACCATATATTTT.